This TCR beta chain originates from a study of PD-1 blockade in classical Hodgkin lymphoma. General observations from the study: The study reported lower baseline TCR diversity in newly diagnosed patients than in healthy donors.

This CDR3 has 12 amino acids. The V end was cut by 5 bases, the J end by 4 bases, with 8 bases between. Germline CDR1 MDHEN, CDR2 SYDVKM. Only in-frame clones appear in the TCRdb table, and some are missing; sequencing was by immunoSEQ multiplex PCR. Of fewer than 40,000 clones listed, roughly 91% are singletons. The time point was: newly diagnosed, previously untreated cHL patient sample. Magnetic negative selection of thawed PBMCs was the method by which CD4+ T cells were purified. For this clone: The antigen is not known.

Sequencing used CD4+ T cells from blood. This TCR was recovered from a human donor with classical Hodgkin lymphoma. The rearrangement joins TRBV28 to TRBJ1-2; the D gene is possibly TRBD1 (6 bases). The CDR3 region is CASSTRGYGYTF. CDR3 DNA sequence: TGTGCCAGCAGTACCAGGGGCTATGGCTACACCTTC.